The 21 T cell receptor beta chains presented below share a single source sample, sequenced in a study of blood T cell repertoires in COVID-19. Libraries were prepared by immunoSEQ multiplex PCR; TCRdb keeps only in-frame clonotypes and omits some of them. Of around 64,000 clones listed, around 90% are singletons. The sequenced sample was peripheral blood. All receptors come from a human donor in a cohort sampled during active COVID-19.

This clone showed up just once. The V call is TRBV6-5, the J call TRBJ2-7; 7 positions agree with TRBD2. V gave up 5 bases and J gave up 3 bases; unmatched junction bases: 7. This CDR3 has 14 residues. CDR1 MNHEY and CDR2 SVGAGI come from the germline V gene. CDR3 protein: CASSPQAGLYEQYF. CDR3 nucleotide sequence: TGTGCCAGCAGTCCCCAAGCGGGGCTCTACGAGCAGTACTTC.

This chain links TRBV29-1 with TRBJ2-1, with TRBD2 identical over 9 bases. The CDR3 length is 17 residues. Germline lookup yields CDR1 SQVTM and CDR2 ANQGSEA. V lost 1 base to trimming and J lost 0 bases; unmatched junction nucleotides: 7. The CDR3 is CSVEGLAGSSSYNEQFF. CDR3 in DNA: TGCAGCGTTGAAGGGCTAGCGGGGTCAAGCTCCTACAATGAGCAGTTCTTC.

The rearrangement uses TRBV28 and TRBJ1-5; no clear D gene. The germline V and J ends were trimmed by 6 bases and 9 bases, with 12 bases remaining between them. Germline CDR1 and CDR2: MDHEN and SYDVKM. The CDR3 has 12 residues. The CDR3 reads CASSRTTRPQHF. CDR3 DNA sequence: TGTGCCAGCAGCCGAACCACTCGGCCCCAGCATTTT.

The chain recombines TRBV5-1 with TRBJ2-7, with D perhaps TRBD1 (5 bases). Germline lookup yields CDR1 SGHRS and CDR2 YFSETQ. This CDR3 is built from 13 residues. The V end was cut by 1 base, the J end by 2 bases, with 7 bases between. CDR3: CASSLSGTYEQYF. CDR3 nucleotides: TGCGCCAGCAGCTTGTCAGGGACCTACGAGCAGTACTTC.

The V and J genes are TRBV11-1 and TRBJ2-1, with TRBD2 matching 12 bases. Germline trimming cut 6 bases from V and 5 bases from J; bases unmatched to any gene: 5. This CDR3 is 15 amino acids long. The germline CDR1 and CDR2 sequences are SGHAT and FQDESV (reference sequence). The CDR3 is CASSYGLAGNNEQFF. As DNA, the CDR3 is TGTGCCAGCAGTTACGGACTAGCGGGAAACAATGAGCAGTTCTTC.

The chain carries TRBV21-1 and TRBJ2-2; TRBD2 reflects the table's D call only, with no check against the DNA. TRBV21-1 constitutes a pseudogene. The CDR3 is 22 residues long. CDR3 bases: TGTGCCAGCAGCACCAGGACTAGCGGGAGCCACCGAATCGACACCAACACCGGGGAGCTGTTTTTT. This encodes CASSTRTSGSHRIDTNTGELFF.

This clone was seen a handful of times. V gene TRBV6-5 combines with J gene TRBJ2-1; 9 bases align to TRBD2. Trimming removed 10 bases from V and 6 bases from J; junction bases left unmatched: 7. The CDR3 sequence is 13 residues long. Germline lookup yields CDR1 MNHEY and CDR2 SVGAGI. CDR3 sequence: CATYSGSGNEQFF. DNA for the CDR3: TGTGCCACTTATAGCGGGAGTGGCAATGAGCAGTTCTTC.

V is TRBV19 and J is TRBJ2-5, with D possibly being TRBD1 (6 bases). CDR1 and CDR2 (germline): LNHDA, SQIVND (reference sequence). Trimming took 5 bases from V and 3 from J, leaving 10 bases between them. This CDR3 has 13 residues. CDR3 coding DNA: TGTGCCAGTAGTTCACAGGGTAAAGAGACCCAGTACTTC. Residues: CASSSQGKETQYF.

The rearrangement links TRBV19 to TRBJ2-3; no firm D call. This CDR3 spans 15 amino acids. CDR1 is LNHDA, CDR2 SQIVND, per germline (reference sequence). Trimming shortened V by 4 bases and J by 0 bases, and 11 bases separated the two germline ends. CDR3 sequence (DNA): TGTGCCAGTAGTACCAGCAGGAAGAGCACAGATACGCAGTATTTT. Its protein product is CASSTSRKSTDTQYF.

This clone appeared a single time. This chain joins TRBV7-6 and TRBJ2-7; 12 nucleotides align to TRBD2. V was pared by 1 base and J by 4 bases, with 8 bases of the junction left unmatched. This CDR3 is built from 17 residues. Germline CDR1 is SGHVS and CDR2 is FNYEAQ. The CDR3 reads CASSLDPTSGRLYEQYF. As DNA, the CDR3 is TGTGCCAGCAGCTTAGACCCGACTAGCGGGAGATTATACGAGCAGTACTTC.

V gene TRBV28 combines with J gene TRBJ2-7; the D gene is possibly TRBD2 (6 bases). Trimming shortened V by 8 bases and J by 2 bases, and 19 bases separated the two germline ends. Looked up from germline, CDR1 is MDHEN and CDR2 is SYDVKM. CDR3 size: 15 residues. The CDR3 DNA follows: TGTGCCAGCGGCCTACCGGGACTGGGGACCTACGAGCAGTACTTC. Translating gives CASGLPGLGTYEQYF. The variable domain in full, completed from reference TRBV28 and TRBJ2-7, reads DVKVTQSSRYLVKRTGEKVFLECVQDMDHENMFWYRQDPGLGLRLIYFSYDVKMKEKGDIPEGYSVSREKKERFSLILESASTNQTSMYLCASGLPGLGTYEQYFGPGTRLTVT.

The chain recombines TRBV5-6 with TRBJ1-1; D not resolved. The CDR3 loop spans 14 amino acids. The ends were cut back, 5 bases at V and 0 bases at J, with 11 bases in the middle. Germline-derived CDR1 and CDR2 are SGHDT and YYEEEE. The CDR3 DNA follows: TGTGCCAGCAGAAAACTAGGGATGAACACTGAAGCTTTCTTT. Translated, it gives CASRKLGMNTEAFF.

The genes are TRBV2 and TRBJ1-1; perhaps TRBD1 as D (6 bases). The V gene's germline CDR1 is SNHLY and CDR2 FYNNEI. Trimming cost V 3 bases and J 1 base, with 9 bases left between them. The CDR3 sequence is 14 residues long. CDR3 DNA: TGTGCCAGCAGTGACCCGGACAGGAACACTGAAGCTTTCTTT. Encoded protein: CASSDPDRNTEAFF.

The V call is TRBV11-1, the J call TRBJ1-1, with D perhaps matching TRBD1 (6 bases). The V and J ends lost 5 bases and 5 bases respectively, with 12 bases between them. Germline V gene lookup returns CDR1 SGHAT and CDR2 FQDESV (reference sequence). The CDR3 runs to 13 residues. This chain's CDR3 is CASSPYRETEAFF. The CDR3 DNA reads TGTGCCAGCAGCCCCTACAGGGAAACTGAAGCTTTCTTT.

The chain combines TRBV15 with TRBJ2-1, with 11 bases lining up with TRBD2. CDR3 length: 21 amino acids. The V gene's germline CDR1 is LNHNV and CDR2 YYDKDF (reference sequence). J lost 4 bases, V lost 1 base, and 18 bases had no gene match. The CDR3 loop is CATSRARQALAGDVGYNEQFF. In DNA form, the CDR3 reads TGTGCCACCAGCAGAGCCCGGCAAGCACTAGCGGGAGACGTTGGTTACAATGAGCAGTTCTTC.

The chain couples TRBV20-1 to TRBJ1-5; D perhaps matches TRBD1 (6 bases). Germline CDR1 reads DFQATT; CDR2 reads SNEGSKA (reference sequence). The CDR3 loop spans 13 amino acids. V lost 3 bases and J lost 6, with 12 bases in between. The CDR3 here is CSASNGGPQPQHF. CDR3 DNA: TGCAGTGCTAGTAATGGGGGCCCTCAGCCCCAGCATTTT.

The J gene is TRBJ1-1, the V gene TRBV7-9, with D unresolved. The CDR3 length is 13 residues. The V gene's germline CDR1 is SEHNR and CDR2 FQNEAQ (reference sequence). Trimming removed 5 bases from V and 6 bases from J, with 13 bases in between. CDR3 DNA sequence: TGTGCCAGCAGCCGTTATGTTCGGGCTGAAGCTTTCTTT. This gives the protein CASSRYVRAEAFF.

This chain joins TRBV28 and TRBJ1-4; TRBD1 agrees at 8 bases. Germline trimming cut 6 bases from V and 4 bases from J; bases unmatched to any gene: 10. The CDR3 runs to 16 residues. Germline V gene lookup returns CDR1 MDHEN and CDR2 SYDVKM. The DNA for the CDR3 is TGTGCCAGCAGCCGCCACGGGACAGGCGGTAATGAAAAACTGTTTTTT. This translates into CASSRHGTGGNEKLFF.

This clone was seen only once. This chain uses TRBV6-2 or TRBV6-3 with TRBJ2-2; D remains ambiguous. The CDR3 runs to 12 residues. V lost 5 bases and J lost 8, with 9 bases in between. In germline, CDR1 is MNHEY, CDR2 SVGEGT. CDR3 region: CASSLVPGELFF. DNA of the CDR3: TGTGCCAGCAGTCTAGTCCCTGGGGAGCTGTTTTTT.

In the case of this clone: Sequence at one end of the junction differs from germline and may be a read error. The CDR3: CASSDSFRGLWGYTF. CDR3 nucleotide sequence: TGTGCCAGCAGTGACTCTTTCAGGGGGCTGTGGGGCTACACCTTC. This chain uses TRBV6-5 with TRBJ1-2; 8 bases match TRBD1. Germline V lookup: CDR1 MNHEY, CDR2 SVGAGI. The CDR3 is made up of 15 amino acids.

The genes are TRBV7-2 and TRBJ2-7; tentative D call: TRBD2 (5 bases). This CDR3 comprises 15 residues. V lost 1 base and J 1 base, leaving 11 bases between the germline ends. Germline CDR1 and CDR2: SGHTA and FQGNSA. This CDR3 is CASSLEPRGSYEQYF. CDR3 nucleotides: TGTGCCAGCAGCTTAGAACCTCGAGGGTCCTACGAGCAGTACTTC.